Listed below are T cell receptor beta chains from one sample, sequenced in a study of blood T cell repertoires in COVID-19. TCRdb's table, derived via immunoSEQ multiplex PCR, lists solely in-frame clones and lacks some. Found here are 150,000 to 200,000 clones, more than 85% of them singletons; the top ten hold around 23%. The sequenced sample consisted of PBMCs or T cells enriched from blood (not recorded which). All receptors come from a woman in her thirties or forties in a cohort exposed to, infected with or recovered from COVID-19 (not recorded which). CDR3s include the opening cysteine and the closing phenylalanine or tryptophan. The order of the fields is D gene, V gene, clone size, J gene, CDR3 DNA, CDR3 protein. The D gene is left open where the match is weak. The size of a clone is reported for some rows only, either as once, few or many, or as a class for expanded clones.

D: NA
V: TRBV27
size: NA
J: TRBJ1-4
DNA: TGTGCCAGCAGTCCGATCACCGGCAGAGGTGAAAAACTGTTTTTT
CDR3: CASSPITGRGEKLFF

D: NA
V: TRBV24-1
size: NA
J: TRBJ2-3
DNA: TGTGCCACCAGTGGGGGCAGCTTCACTAGCACAGATACGCAGTATTTT
CDR3: CATSGGSFTSTDTQYF

D: NA
V: TRBV4-1
size: once
J: TRBJ2-7
DNA: TGCGCCAGCAGCCCGAGGTCCGGGACAAATGGCGAGCAGTACTTC
CDR3: CASSPRSGTNGEQYF

D: NA
V: TRBV27
size: NA
J: TRBJ2-1
DNA: TGTGCCAGCAGTTTTTGGGCAGGGTTACGCAATGAGCAGTTCTTC
CDR3: CASSFWAGLRNEQFF

D: NA
V: TRBV4-2
size: once
J: TRBJ2-1
DNA: TGTGCCAGCAGCCAAGAAGGTGCAGGGGAGAGGTTCTTC
CDR3: CASSQEGAGERFF

D: NA
V: TRBV11-2
size: few
J: TRBJ2-1
DNA: TGTGCCAGCAGCTTAGGACTAGTCAATGAGCAGTTCTTC
CDR3: CASSLGLVNEQFF

D: NA
V: TRBV20-1
size: NA
J: TRBJ1-1
DNA: TGCAGTGCTAGACTAAACACTGAAGCTTTCTTT
CDR3: CSARLNTEAFF

D: NA
V: TRBV5-1
size: once
J: TRBJ2-3
DNA: TGCGCCAGCAGCTTGGGGGGCAGGGTTGTTTTT
CDR3: CASSLGGRVVF

D: TRBD1
V: TRBV4-2
size: NA
J: TRBJ1-1
DNA: TGTGCCAGCAGGTTAGGGGGCGTCACTGAAGCTTTCTTT
CDR3: CASRLGGVTEAFF

D: NA
V: TRBV2
size: NA
J: TRBJ2-4
DNA: TGTGCCAGCAGACCTGCCCTCTTTGACAGCACTAAAAACATTCAGTACTTC
CDR3: CASRPALFDSTKNIQYF

D: TRBD1
V: TRBV7-9
size: NA
J: TRBJ1-1
DNA: TGTGCCAGCAGCTTAGTTAGGGGGCGCATGAACACTGAAGCTTTCTTT
CDR3: CASSLVRGRMNTEAFF

D: TRBD2
V: TRBV19
size: NA
J: TRBJ2-7
DNA: TGTGCCAGTAGCCAGCGGGGAGAACTCTTTGAGCAGTACTTC
CDR3: CASSQRGELFEQYF

D: TRBD2
V: TRBV7-2
size: NA
J: TRBJ2-3
DNA: TGTGCCAGCAGAAATCCCCGAGCGGGGACCACAGATACGCAGTATTTT
CDR3: CASRNPRAGTTDTQYF

D: TRBD1
V: TRBV4-1
size: NA
J: TRBJ2-5
DNA: TGCGCCAGCAGCCCCCGGACAGGGAGTTTAGAGACCCAGTACTTC
CDR3: CASSPRTGSLETQYF

D: TRBD1
V: TRBV6-2/TRBV6-3
size: once
J: TRBJ2-2
DNA: TGTGCCAGCAGTCACTCAACAGGGGTCTACACCGGGGAGCTGTTTTTT
CDR3: CASSHSTGVYTGELFF

D: TRBD2
V: TRBV7-9
size: NA
J: TRBJ2-5
DNA: TGTGCCAGCAGCTATACGGGGGGGCGAGAGACCCAGTACTTC
CDR3: CASSYTGGRETQYF

D: TRBD1
V: TRBV5-1
size: NA
J: TRBJ2-7
DNA: TGCGCCAGCAGCTCTCCCGGGACAGGGAGCTACGAGCAGTACTTC
CDR3: CASSSPGTGSYEQYF

D: NA
V: TRBV12-2
size: NA
J: TRBJ2-6
DNA: TGTGCAAGTCGCTTAGAGTTGGTTGCGGGACAGGGTGGCTCAGGGGCCAACGTCCTGACTTTC
CDR3: CASRLELVAGQGGSGANVLTF

D: NA
V: TRBV12-3/TRBV12-4
size: NA
J: TRBJ2-7
DNA: TGTGCCAGCAGTTTCTATACCTACGAGCAGTACTTC
CDR3: CASSFYTYEQYF

D: NA
V: TRBV5-4
size: NA
J: TRBJ1-2
DNA: TGTGCCAGCAGCTTGGCCGCCGGGGGAGGACTGGGGTATGGCTACACCTTC
CDR3: CASSLAAGGGLGYGYTF